The rows below give T cell receptor beta chains drawn from one sample of a study of response to subunit inactivated influenza vaccine. TCRdb passed the RT-PCR reads through MiXCR, listing each CDR3 protein once. This sample carries around 850,000 distinct CDR3 sequences, roughly 20% of them seen once, and the ten largest clones take approximately 10%. The material sequenced was PBMCs from blood, taken 4 to 6 days after vaccination. Receptor source: a man aged 45-65 years who received an inactivated influenza vaccine. CDR3s include the opening cysteine and the closing phenylalanine or tryptophan. D genes are given only for firm matches. Size tells how often a clone was seen (once, few, many) or the class of an expanded clone, and some rows leave it out.

d_call	v_call	clone_size	j_call	cdr3_nt	cdr3_aa
NA	TRBV24-1	NA	TRBJ2-1	TGTGCCACCAGTGATTTGGGGGGGCAGAATGAGCAGTTCTTC	CATSDLGGQNEQFF
NA	TRBV7-9	many	TRBJ1-1	TGTGCCAGCAGCTCCAAGCCTCTCTCCTACACTGAAGCTTTCTTT	CASSSKPLSYTEAFF
NA	TRBV28	NA	TRBJ2-7	TGTGCCAGCAGCTACGGTACAACAGGGAACGAGCAGTACTTC	CASSYGTTGNEQYF
TRBD1	TRBV20-1	many	TRBJ2-7	TGCAGTGCTAGAGATCGGGGACAGGGGTTTAAGTACGAGCAGTACTTC	CSARDRGQGFKYEQYF
NA	TRBV20-1	few	TRBJ2-2	TGCAGTGCTAGAGATTACGGGGCCGGGGAGCTGTTTTTT	CSARDYGAGELFF
TRBD2	TRBV7-9	few	TRBJ2-1	TGTGCCAGCAGCTTATTGCGGGGGGCGTCCTACAATGAGCAGTTCTTC	CASSLLRGASYNEQFF
NA	TRBV5-1	many	TRBJ2-7	TGTGCCAGCAGTCTACAGGGATACGAGCAGTACTTC	CASSLQGYEQYF
TRBD2	TRBV20-1	few	TRBJ2-3	TGCAGTGCTAGACTCCCGACTAGCCTGGATACGCAGTATTTT	CSARLPTSLDTQYF
NA	TRBV21-1	few	TRBJ2-7	TGTGCCAGCAGCAAAAAAGGGGACAGGGGGCGGATAGGTTCCTACGAGCAGTACTTC	CASSKKGDRGRIGSYEQYF
NA	TRBV6-6	many	TRBJ2-1	TGTGCCAGCAGTTCATCAGGGTACAATGAGCAGTTCTTC	CASSSSGYNEQFF
NA	TRBV10-3	NA	TRBJ2-2	TGTGCCATCAGTGAGTCGAGCCCCAACACCGGGGAGCTGTTTTTT	CAISESSPNTGELFF
NA	TRBV21-1	few	TRBJ2-5	TGTGCCAGCAGCAAAGGATTACCCCCCGGGACCCAGTACTTC	CASSKGLPPGTQYF
TRBD2	TRBV4-1	NA	TRBJ2-7	TGCGCCAGCAGCCAACCTGGACTAGCGGGGGGTCCCGAAGGGACTTCCTACGAGCAGTACTTC	CASSQPGLAGGPEGTSYEQYF
TRBD1	TRBV7-2	NA	TRBJ1-5	TGTGCCAGCAGCCCGTGGACAGGGAAGACAAATCAGCCCCAGCATTTT	CASSPWTGKTNQPQHF
NA	TRBV6-1	NA	TRBJ1-1	TGTGCCAGCAGTCCTGGTAAGGGAGTCCGGCGGACTGAAGCTTTCTTT	CASSPGKGVRRTEAFF
NA	TRBV20-1	many	TRBJ2-2	TGCAGTGCTAGAGGCTCGGACAGACAAACGAACACCGGGGAGCTGTTTTTT	CSARGSDRQTNTGELFF
NA	TRBV7-8	few	TRBJ1-4	TGTGCCAGCAGCCGAGGAATACGGACAGTAACTAATGAAAAACTGTTTTTT	CASSRGIRTVTNEKLFF
NA	TRBV11-2	few	TRBJ2-3	TGTGCCAGCAGCCTAGCGCACTACACAGATACGCAGTATTTT	CASSLAHYTDTQYF
NA	TRBV4-1	few	TRBJ2-7	TGCGCCAGCAGCCCACAAATTTTGGGGGCGACGAATCCCTACGAGCAGTACTTC	CASSPQILGATNPYEQYF
NA	TRBV6-1	few	TRBJ1-4	TGTGCCAGCAGGGGCAGCCGAAATGAAAAACTGTTTTTT	CASRGSRNEKLFF
NA	TRBV6-5	NA	TRBJ2-5	TGTGCCAGCAGTTATCGGGGGCAGTCCCAAGAGACCCAGTACTTC	CASSYRGQSQETQYF
NA	TRBV20-1	NA	TRBJ2-1	TGCAGTGCTAGAGAAGTTCCCGGGACTCCGGACGGTGAGCAGTTCTTC	CSAREVPGTPDGEQFF
TRBD2	TRBV20-1	few	TRBJ2-3	TGCAGTGCTAGTAGTAGCGGGGGTGTTCTTGTTGGTGATACGCAGTATTTT	CSASSSGGVLVGDTQYF
NA	TRBV12-3/TRBV12-4	many	TRBJ2-1	TGTGCCAGCAGCCAAGCGCGCATTTTAAATGAGCAGTTCTTC	CASSQARILNEQFF
TRBD2	TRBV28	NA	TRBJ2-1	TGTGCCAGCAGTTCCCTAACAAGCGGGAGTCTTAATGAGCAGTTCTTC	CASSSLTSGSLNEQFF
NA	TRBV12-3/TRBV12-4	NA	TRBJ1-2	TGTGCCAGCAGTCCCCACAGGGCCGGCTACACCTTC	CASSPHRAGYTF
NA	TRBV5-1	NA	TRBJ2-7	TGCGCCAGCAGCCAGGAGGACAGATACGAGCAGTACTTC	CASSQEDRYEQYF
NA	TRBV20-1	few	TRBJ1-1	TGCAGTGCTAATCAGGGTGGGAACACTGAAGCTTTCTTT	CSANQGGNTEAFF
NA	TRBV20-1	many	TRBJ2-1	TGCAGTGCTGACGGAGTTGACAATGAGCAGTTCTTC	CSADGVDNEQFF
NA	TRBV5-1	NA	TRBJ1-2	TGCGCCAGCATGGGAGCTAACTATGGCTACACCTTC	CASMGANYGYTF
TRBD2	TRBV20-1	few	TRBJ2-5	TGCAGTGCTAGAGACGCCGGGACTAGACTCGAGACCCAGTACTTC	CSARDAGTRLETQYF
NA	TRBV9	NA	TRBJ2-7	TGTGCCAGCAGCGTAGCTCATAGGGGCGAGCAGTACTTC	CASSVAHRGEQYF
TRBD2	TRBV7-9	NA	TRBJ2-1	TGTGCCAGCAGGTACATCGGGACTAGCGGATACAATGAGCAGTTCTTC	CASRYIGTSGYNEQFF
NA	TRBV5-1	few	TRBJ2-4	TGCGCCAGCAGCTTGTGGGGCGAGGGAGCCAAAAACATTCAGTACTTC	CASSLWGEGAKNIQYF
NA	TRBV5-1	NA	TRBJ1-4	TGCGCCAGCAGCTTTGGAAGGGCGACTAATGAAAAACTGTTTTTT	CASSFGRATNEKLFF
NA	TRBV5-6	few	TRBJ2-1	TGTGCCAGCAGCTGGGCACGAATGGGGATTTACCGCAATGAGCAGTTCTTC	CASSWARMGIYRNEQFF
TRBD1	TRBV5-1	NA	TRBJ2-1	TGCGCCAGCACCCTTTTACGGGGACAGTCTGACAATGAGCAGTTCTTC	CASTLLRGQSDNEQFF